This entry lists 9 T cell receptor beta chains sequenced from one sample in a study of blood T cell repertoires in COVID-19. The protocol was immunoSEQ multiplex PCR, while the TCRdb copy is restricted to in-frame clones and leaves out a portion. The data show some 200,000 clones, less than 90% seen once. Sequences were obtained from peripheral blood. These receptors all come from a middle-aged woman with acute or convalescent COVID-19.

This clone has just a few counts. The chain combines TRBV2 with TRBJ1-4; D possibly corresponds to TRBD1 (6 bases). CDR1 is SNHLY, CDR2 FYNNEI, per germline. CDR3 size: 14 residues. The V end lost 6 bases, the J end lost 5 bases, and 13 bases lay between the germline ends. CDR3 nucleotide sequence: TGTGCCAGCAGGAAAGGACAGCGAAATGAAAAACTGTTTTTT. Its protein is CASRKGQRNEKLFF.

This clone came up once. The chain carries TRBV14 and TRBJ2-1; 7 bases are a match to TRBD2. Trimming at V came to 0 bases and at J to 11 bases, leaving 7 bases not matched to a gene. Germline CDR1 and CDR2: SGHDN and FVKESK. This CDR3 region has 14 residues. The CDR3 reads CASSQDLGGRKQFF. CDR3 coding DNA: TGTGCCAGCAGCCAAGATCTCGGCGGGAGAAAGCAGTTCTTC.

The CDR3 DNA follows: TGTGCCAGTATGAGCTCCTATAATTCACCCCTCCACTTT. As protein: CASMSSYNSPLHF. This chain uses TRBV19 with TRBJ1-6; D not resolved. The ends were cut back, 7 bases at V and 0 bases at J, with 4 bases in the middle. Germline V gives CDR1 LNHDA, CDR2 SQIVND (reference sequence). CDR3 length equals 13 residues.

The chain recombines TRBV27 with TRBJ2-3; TRBD2 might be the D (5 bases). The germline CDR1 and CDR2 sequences are MNHEY and SMNVEV (reference sequence). The CDR3 length is 14 residues. The V end was cut by 3 bases, the J end by 1 base, with 8 bases between. The CDR3 sequence is CASSLLGGTDTQYF. CDR3 nucleotides: TGTGCCAGCAGTTTGCTCGGGGGCACAGATACGCAGTATTTT.

The chain recombines TRBV6-5 with TRBJ2-3, with 11 bases matching TRBD1. Per the germline V gene, CDR1 is MNHEY and CDR2 is SVGAGI. The CDR3 length is 15 residues. Trimming took 6 bases from V and 3 from J; bases not matched to a gene: 5. CDR3 coding DNA: TGTGCCAGCAGGGGGGACAGGGGGGAGACAGATACGCAGTATTTT. Residues: CASRGDRGETDTQYF.

The V and J genes are TRBV20-1 and TRBJ2-3; possible D gene TRBD1, 6 bases. Germline values: CDR1 DFQATT, CDR2 SNEGSKA (reference sequence). With 3 bases removed from V and 5 bases from J, the gap between germline ends came to 12 bases. This CDR3 has 13 residues. The CDR3 is CSASQQGVDTQYF. The CDR3 DNA reads as TGCAGTGCTAGTCAACAGGGAGTAGATACGCAGTATTTT.

This chain links TRBV24-1 with TRBJ2-1; TRBD2 is a possible D gene (6 bases). The CDR3 has 18 amino acids. Deletions cut 4 bases from V and 5 bases from J, with 23 bases between. Germline loops: CDR1 KGHDR, CDR2 SFDVKD. The CDR3 coding sequence is TGTGCCACCAGTGAGCTGTCAGGAGGGCAGGGTATCGACAATGAGCAGTTCTTC. It encodes CATSELSGGQGIDNEQFF.

The gene calls are TRBV6-5 and TRBJ2-3; D is perhaps TRBD1 (6 bases). Germline CDR1 MNHEY, CDR2 SVGAGI. CDR3 size: 15 residues. Trimming cost V 2 bases and J 5 bases, with 14 bases left between them. CDR3 loop: CASSYGLGAVDTQYF. The CDR3 DNA reads TGTGCCAGCAGTTACGGTCTGGGGGCCGTAGATACGCAGTATTTT.

V gene TRBV5-4 combines with J gene TRBJ2-1, with 10 bases matching TRBD1. CDR3 length: 19 residues. Germline values: CDR1 SGHNT, CDR2 YYREEE (reference sequence). The trim removed 4 bases at V and 0 bases at J, leaving 13 bases unmatched. CDR3 sequence: CASSGPGQGVKGSYNEQFF. The CDR3 DNA is TGTGCCAGCAGCGGACCTGGACAGGGGGTAAAGGGCTCCTACAATGAGCAGTTCTTC.